A single sample is the source of the 6 T cell receptor beta chains below, sequenced in a study of T cell changes during pregnancy in multiple sclerosis. Profiled with immunoSEQ multiplex PCR; TCRdb holds only in-frame clones, not every one. This sample carries 35,000 or so clones, approximately 90% of them seen once, and the ten largest clones take 0.45% to 0.6%. The material sequenced was CD4+ T cells from peripheral blood mononuclear cells, taken in the first trimester of pregnancy. The receptor set was obtained from a female donor with multiple sclerosis, enrolled in a pregnancy study.

The V and J genes are TRBV12-5 and TRBJ2-1; 12 positions agree with TRBD2. J lost 4 bases, V lost 0 bases, and 10 bases had no gene match. There are 19 residues in the CDR3. Germline CDR1 is LGHNT and CDR2 is FRNRAP. In DNA, the CDR3 is TGTGCTAGTGGTTTGGTACTCGGGACTAGCGGGCTGGGGTACAATGAGCAGTTCTTC. Translation gives CASGLVLGTSGLGYNEQFF.

V and J are TRBV7-3 and TRBJ1-6; no reliable D call. This CDR3 has 15 amino acids. Deletions cut 0 bases from V and 6 bases from J, with 9 bases between. CDR1 and CDR2 from the germline V gene are SGHTA and FQGTGA. CDR3 region: CASSLTGQSNSPLHF. In DNA form, the CDR3 reads TGTGCCAGCAGCTTAACTGGGCAGTCTAATTCACCCCTCCACTTT.

Here the CDR3 reads CASSEAYPSQAPLYGYTF. The DNA for the CDR3 is TGTGCCAGCAGTGAAGCCTACCCGTCGCAGGCACCCCTATATGGCTACACCTTC. This rearrangement joins TRBV6-1 to TRBJ1-2; D gene ambiguous. The CDR3 is 18 residues long. Germline CDR1 is MNHNS and CDR2 is SASEGT. V gave up 0 bases and J gave up 5 bases, with 22 bases separating them.

The rearrangement joins TRBV5-4 to TRBJ1-1; TRBD1 might be the D (5 bases). Germline CDR1 reads SGHNT; CDR2 reads YYREEE (reference sequence). CDR3 length equals 17 residues. V was cut by 4 bases and J by 0 bases, with 19 bases left in between. The CDR3 DNA follows: TGTGCCAGCAGCCAATCCCAGGGCGGAGGGGTGAACACTGAAGCTTTCTTT. Protein sequence: CASSQSQGGGVNTEAFF.

CDR3 sequence: CASSPRGQTNYGYTF. Written as DNA, the CDR3 is TGTGCCAGTAGTCCCCGCGGACAGACTAACTATGGCTACACCTTC. This chain connects TRBV19 to TRBJ1-2, with D perhaps matching TRBD1 (6 bases). This CDR3 is built from 15 residues. Germline V CDR1 and CDR2: LNHDA, SQIVND (reference sequence). The V end lost 5 bases, the J end lost 0 bases, and 13 bases lay between the germline ends. The entire variable domain, with the rest obtained from reference TRBV19 and TRBJ1-2, is as follows: DGGITQSPKYLFRKEGQNVTLSCEQNLNHDAMYWYRQDPGQGLRLIYYSQIVNDFQKGDIAEGYSVSREKKESFPLTVTSAQKNPTAFYLCASSPRGQTNYGYTFGSGTRLTVV.

This rearrangement joins TRBV30 to TRBJ1-2; D is possibly TRBD1 (5 bases). From germline, CDR1 is GTSNPN and CDR2 SVGIG (reference sequence). The CDR3 is 15 residues long. Trimming stripped 2 bases from V and 8 bases from J, with 21 bases between. CDR3 amino acids: CAWSPAGGTLFGYTF. The DNA of the CDR3 is TGTGCCTGGAGTCCCGCGGGCGGGACTCTTTTCGGCTACACCTTC.